A selection of T cell receptor beta chains follows, all from one sample in a study of CD8+ T cells in alopecia areata. Method: immunoSEQ multiplex PCR; TCRdb's copy keeps in-frame clones and lacks some. The sample yields 80,000 to 100,000 clones, 44% seen once. The sequencing used CD8+ T cells sorted from blood, collected at week 24, from a patient treated with tofacitinib. Source of these receptors: a human donor with alopecia areata. The CDR3 runs from the conserved cysteine through the conserved F or W. D genes are given only for firm matches. Clone size is not always given. Where it is, it says once, few, many or a class for expanded clones.

clone size	J gene	V gene	D gene	CDR3 protein	CDR3 DNA
-	TRBJ2-6	TRBV15	-	CATSTPRSGANVLTF	TGTGCCACCAGCACCCCCAGGTCCGGGGCCAACGTCCTGACTTTC
-	TRBJ2-7	TRBV18	-	CASSGVGSYEQYF	TGTGCCAGCTCAGGTGTCGGCTCCTACGAGCAGTACTTC
-	TRBJ2-7	TRBV11-2	-	CASSLGPANYEQYF	TGTGCCAGCAGCTTAGGTCCGGCGAACTACGAGCAGTACTTC
-	TRBJ2-1	TRBV6-5	-	CASSYQFVDEQFF	TGTGCCAGCAGTTACCAGTTTGTCGATGAGCAGTTCTTC
few	TRBJ2-7	TRBV7-2	-	CASSLKAVSYEQYF	TGTGCCAGCAGCTTAAAGGCGGTCTCCTACGAGCAGTACTTC
-	TRBJ1-1	TRBV5-1	TRBD1	CASRSGTGITEAFF	TGCGCCAGCAGGTCTGGGACAGGCATCACTGAAGCTTTCTTT
-	TRBJ2-1	TRBV4-3	-	CASSVKGSSYNEQFF	TGCGCCAGCAGTGTCAAAGGGAGCTCGTACAATGAGCAGTTCTTC
-	TRBJ2-1	TRBV27	-	CASTAASRYNEQFF	TGTGCCAGCACCGCGGCTAGCCGCTACAATGAGCAGTTCTTC
-	TRBJ2-5	TRBV4-1	TRBD2	CASSQEMASGRSGETQYF	TGCGCCAGCAGCCAAGAAATGGCTAGCGGGAGGTCGGGGGAGACCCAGTACTTC
few	TRBJ2-5	TRBV5-1	-	CASSIFRELQETQYF	TGCGCCAGCAGCATCTTCCGGGAATTACAAGAGACCCAGTACTTC
-	TRBJ1-3	TRBV9	-	CASSVAPYSGNTIYF	TGTGCCAGCAGCGTAGCACCGTACTCTGGAAACACCATATATTTT
-	TRBJ2-7	TRBV11-2	TRBD2	CASSLSSGTSGYEQYF	TGTGCCAGCAGCTTAAGTAGCGGGACTAGCGGTTACGAGCAGTACTTC
few	TRBJ2-7	TRBV7-2	TRBD2	CVLPGGSHEQYF	TGTGTGCTCCCGGGAGGGAGCCACGAGCAGTACTTC
few	TRBJ1-4	TRBV4-2	TRBD1	CASSARDRGTNEKLFF	TGTGCCAGCAGCGCCCGGGACAGGGGAACTAATGAAAAACTGTTTTTT
-	TRBJ2-7	TRBV10-3	-	CAISGGYEQYF	TGTGCCATCAGCGGAGGATACGAGCAGTACTTC
-	TRBJ1-1	TRBV5-1	-	CASSLNYWGMNTEAFF	TGCGCCAGCAGCTTAAATTACTGGGGTATGAACACTGAAGCTTTCTTT
few	TRBJ2-5	TRBV4-1	-	CASKGVAEETQYF	TGCGCCAGCAAAGGGGTGGCGGAAGAGACCCAGTACTTC
-	TRBJ1-1	TRBV7-9	-	CASNRPTEAFF	TGTGCCAGCAACCGACCGACTGAAGCTTTCTTT
-	TRBJ2-2	TRBV4-1	-	CASSLQEAYNPDTGELFF	TGCGCCAGCAGCCTGCAAGAGGCGTATAATCCCGACACCGGGGAGCTGTTTTTT
-	TRBJ2-7	TRBV4-1	-	CASSQGSYEQYF	TGCGCCAGCAGCCAGGGGTCCTACGAGCAGTACTTC
few	TRBJ2-2	TRBV29-1	-	CSVESGGELFF	TGCAGCGTTGAATCCGGCGGGGAGCTGTTTTTT
-	TRBJ2-7	TRBV5-1	TRBD2	CASSSGTSGSPYEQYF	TGCGCCAGCAGCTCGGGGACTAGCGGGAGCCCCTACGAGCAGTACTTC
-	TRBJ2-5	TRBV13	TRBD1	CASSPRQGRQETQYF	TGTGCCAGCAGCCCTCGACAGGGGCGCCAAGAGACCCAGTACTTC
-	TRBJ1-5	TRBV27	-	CASSPRGGGNQPQHF	TGTGCCAGCAGTCCCCGGGGGGGTGGCAATCAGCCCCAGCATTTT
few	TRBJ2-4	TRBV12-5	-	CASGARDPGYNIQYF	TGTGCTAGTGGAGCCCGGGACCCGGGTTATAACATTCAGTACTTC
once	TRBJ2-7	TRBV5-6	-	CASSLVAAYEQYF	TGTGCCAGCAGCTTGGTGGCCGCTTACGAGCAGTACTTC